These 17 T cell receptor beta chains were all obtained from the same sample, sequenced in a study of T cell responses to AZD1222 COVID-19 vaccine. Using immunoSEQ multiplex PCR, the repertoire was profiled, and TCRdb retains in-frame clones only, with some absent. The table includes 150,000 to 170,000 clones, around nine tenths detected once. The source was peripheral blood, collected on day 0 of AZD1222 vaccination. Receptors were obtained from an adult in good health.

The V call is TRBV5-4, the J call TRBJ1-2; D unresolved. The length of the CDR3 is 15 residues. Trimming took 4 bases from V and 8 from J, leaving 21 bases between them. The germline V gene encodes CDR1 SGHNT and CDR2 YYREEE (reference sequence). The CDR3 here is CASSTAVGLNVGYTF. CDR3 nucleotides: TGTGCCAGCAGCACCGCGGTAGGGCTAAATGTGGGCTACACCTTC.

The V and J genes are TRBV5-8 and TRBJ1-2; 8 nucleotides match TRBD1. Germline CDR1 and CDR2: SGHTS and YDEGEE. This CDR3 comprises 14 residues. J gave up 4 bases and V 4 bases, and 6 bases lay outside the gene matches. CDR3 nucleotides: TGTGCCAGCAGCACAGGGGGTACACCCTATGGCTACACCTTC. Its protein product is CASSTGGTPYGYTF.

The rearrangement uses TRBV6-5 and TRBJ1-5; D gene ambiguous. Trimming shortened V by 5 bases and J by 6 bases, and 17 bases separated the two germline ends. Germline V gene sequence: CDR1 MNHEY, CDR2 SVGAGI. The CDR3 runs 15 residues. The CDR3 protein is CASSRRREGSQPQHF. CDR3 DNA sequence: TGTGCCAGCAGTCGCCGGCGGGAAGGGAGTCAGCCCCAGCATTTT.

J is TRBJ1-5 and V is TRBV5-8; D remains ambiguous. The CDR3 length is 15 residues. V was clipped by 0 bases and J by 6 bases, with 13 bases between them. Germline CDR1 reads SGHTS; CDR2 reads YDEGEE. CDR3 region: CASSLVGSSFQPQHF. The CDR3 bases are TGTGCCAGCAGCTTGGTCGGGTCCTCGTTTCAGCCCCAGCATTTT.

The gene calls are TRBV4-3 and TRBJ1-2; 12 nucleotides agree with TRBD1. The germline gives CDR1 LGHNA, CDR2 YSLEER. The J segment lost 7 bases and the V segment lost 2 bases, leaving 8 bases of the junction unmatched. The CDR3 extends over 16 amino acids. DNA of the CDR3: TGCGCCAGCAGCCAACCGGGACAGGGGGCGGTCGGTGGCTACACCTTC. Amino acids: CASSQPGQGAVGGYTF.

The chain is built from TRBV2 and TRBJ1-4; D gene unclear. The V end was cut by 6 bases, the J end by 8 bases, with 13 bases between. The germline gives CDR1 SNHLY, CDR2 FYNNEI. The CDR3 spans 13 residues. CDR3 coding DNA: TGTGCCAGCAGGAGGGAGGCTCAAGAAAAACTGTTTTTT. Translating it yields CASRREAQEKLFF.

The chain combines TRBV7-2 with TRBJ1-4, with D perhaps TRBD1 (5 bases). Trimming cost V 4 bases and J 3 bases, with 15 bases left between them. Germline CDR1 and CDR2: SGHTA and FQGNSA. The CDR3 runs to 16 residues. CDR3 sequence (DNA): TGTGCCAGCAGCTCACACTCACAGGACGCTAATGAAAAACTGTTTTTT. Its protein product is CASSSHSQDANEKLFF.

The gene calls are TRBV11-3 and TRBJ2-1; 9 positions match TRBD1. With V trimmed by 4 bases and J by 4 bases, 5 bases remained unmatched. CDR3 length: 15 amino acids. Germline CDR1 and CDR2: SGHNT and YENEEA. CDR3 amino acids: CASSWTGTGYNEQFF. DNA of the CDR3: TGTGCCAGCAGCTGGACCGGGACAGGGTACAATGAGCAGTTCTTC. Combining the CDR3 with reference TRBV11-3 and TRBJ2-1 gives the whole variable domain EAGVVQSPRYKIIEKKQPVAFWCNPISGHNTLYWYLQNLGQGPELLIRYENEEAVDDSQLPKDRFSAERLKGVDSTLKIQPAELGDSAVYLCASSWTGTGYNEQFFGPGTRLTVL.

As DNA, the CDR3 is TGTGCCAGCAGCCTTCATTCCGGACAGGGGGGCACTGAAGCTTTCTTT. Translation gives CASSLHSGQGGTEAFF. The J gene is TRBJ1-1, the V gene TRBV7-6; TRBD1 matches 10 bases. The V and J ends lost 5 bases and 4 bases, in that order; junction bases with no gene match: 10. Germline V CDR1 and CDR2: SGHVS, FNYEAQ. The CDR3 covers 16 residues.

The V gene is TRBV27, the J gene TRBJ1-6, with a tentative D call TRBD1 (5 bases). V shed 11 bases and J shed 9 bases, with 14 bases lying between them. Germline CDR1 MNHEY, CDR2 SMNVEV (reference sequence). The CDR3 spans 12 residues. The CDR3 region is CAARTLGSPLHF. The CDR3 region has the DNA TGTGCCGCCCGGACATTAGGTTCACCCCTCCACTTT.

The J gene is TRBJ1-1, the V gene TRBV5-5; 7 bases line up with TRBD1. The germline CDR1 and CDR2 sequences are SGHKS and YYEKEE (reference sequence). This CDR3 is built from 15 residues. J gave up 5 bases and V 4 bases, and 11 bases lay outside the gene matches. CDR3 in amino acids: CASSPLNRGGTEAFF. The CDR3 nucleotides are TGTGCCAGCAGCCCCCTAAACAGGGGCGGGACTGAAGCTTTCTTT. Variable domain in full (rest from reference TRBV5-5 and TRBJ1-1): DAGVTQSPTHLIKTRGQQVTLRCSPISGHKSVSWYQQVLGQGPQFIFQYYEKEERGRGNFPDRFSARQFPNYSSELNVNALLLGDSALYLCASSPLNRGGTEAFFGQGTRLTVV.

V and J are TRBV27 and TRBJ1-2, with D tentatively TRBD1 (6 bases). CDR1 is MNHEY, CDR2 SMNVEV, per germline (reference sequence). This CDR3 has 13 amino acids. Trimming shortened V by 3 bases and J by 2 bases, and 7 bases separated the two germline ends. In nucleotides, the CDR3 is TGTGCCAGCAGTTTGAGGGGGAACTATGGCTACACCTTC. Translation gives CASSLRGNYGYTF.

This clone appeared once. V and J are TRBV10-3 and TRBJ1-2; tentatively, D is TRBD1 (5 bases). The CDR3 length is 13 residues. V shed 3 bases and J shed 8 bases, with 13 bases lying between them. Germline V CDR1 and CDR2: ENHRY, SYGVKD. The CDR3 reads CAISDSGTEGYTF. The DNA of the CDR3 is TGTGCCATCAGTGATTCAGGGACGGAGGGCTACACCTTC.

This chain connects TRBV5-1 to TRBJ1-4, with 9 bases that match TRBD1. CDR1 and CDR2 (germline): SGHRS, YFSETQ. The CDR3 runs 15 residues. Unmatched junction bases numbered 1, after V lost 4 bases and J lost 0 bases. The CDR3 loop reads CASSDRGTTNEKLFF. The CDR3 DNA follows: TGCGCCAGCAGCGACAGGGGGACAACTAATGAAAAACTGTTTTTT.

V usage is TRBV29-1 and J usage is TRBJ2-7, with 8 bases identical to TRBD1. V gave up 5 bases and J gave up 7 bases; unmatched junction bases: 4. The CDR3 runs to 11 residues. CDR1 is SQVTM and CDR2 is ANQGSEA in the germline V gene. In nucleotides, the CDR3 is TGCAGCGTTCGGACAGGGTCAGAGCAGTACTTC. It encodes CSVRTGSEQYF.

The chain joins TRBV29-1 to TRBJ1-3; 11 bases are shared with TRBD1. The V gene's germline CDR1 is SQVTM and CDR2 ANQGSEA. V shed 5 bases, J shed 4 bases, and the junction held 1 base outside the gene matches. The CDR3 has 13 amino acids. The CDR3 DNA follows: TGCAGCGTTAGGGACAGGGGGGGAAACACCATATATTTT. Its protein product is CSVRDRGGNTIYF.

The chain is built from TRBV7-9 and TRBJ1-1; TRBD1 might be the D (5 bases). Germline V CDR1 and CDR2: SEHNR, FQNEAQ (reference sequence). Deletions cut 5 bases from V and 6 bases from J, with 19 bases between. The CDR3 has 15 amino acids. The CDR3 region has the DNA TGTGCCAGCAGCGCGGCGGCAGGGAAGGATTCTGAAGCTTTCTTT. Residues: CASSAAAGKDSEAFF.